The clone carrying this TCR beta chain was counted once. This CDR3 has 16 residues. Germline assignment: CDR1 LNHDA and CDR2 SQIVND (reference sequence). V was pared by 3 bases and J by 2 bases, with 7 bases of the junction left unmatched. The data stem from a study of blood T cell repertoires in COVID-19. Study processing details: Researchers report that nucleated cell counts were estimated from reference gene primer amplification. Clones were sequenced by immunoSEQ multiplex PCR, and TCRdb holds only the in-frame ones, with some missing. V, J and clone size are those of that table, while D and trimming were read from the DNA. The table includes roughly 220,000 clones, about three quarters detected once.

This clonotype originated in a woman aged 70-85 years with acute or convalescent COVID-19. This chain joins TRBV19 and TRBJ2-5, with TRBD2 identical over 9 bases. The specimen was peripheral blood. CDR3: CASSMWGGRAQETQYF. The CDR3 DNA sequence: TGTGCCAGTAGTATGTGGGGCGGGAGGGCACAAGAGACCCAGTACTTC.